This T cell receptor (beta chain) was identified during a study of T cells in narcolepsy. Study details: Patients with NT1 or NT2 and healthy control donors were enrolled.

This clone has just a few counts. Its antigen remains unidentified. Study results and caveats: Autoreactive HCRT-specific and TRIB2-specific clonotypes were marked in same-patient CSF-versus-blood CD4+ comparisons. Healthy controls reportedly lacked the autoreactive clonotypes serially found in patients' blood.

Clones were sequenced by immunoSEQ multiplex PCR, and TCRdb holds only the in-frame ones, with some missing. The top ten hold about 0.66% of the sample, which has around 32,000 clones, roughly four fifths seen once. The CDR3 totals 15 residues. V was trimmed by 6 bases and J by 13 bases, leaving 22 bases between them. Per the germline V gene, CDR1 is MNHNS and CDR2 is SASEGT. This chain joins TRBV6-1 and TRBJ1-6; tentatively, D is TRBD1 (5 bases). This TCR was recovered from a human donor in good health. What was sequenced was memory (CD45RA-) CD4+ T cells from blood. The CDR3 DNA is TGTGCCAGCAGCTCAACCGGGACCGGGGAAGGTCCCCTCCACTTT. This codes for CASSSTGTGEGPLHF.